Presented here are 8 T cell receptor beta chains from one specimen sequenced in a study of Ad26.COV2.S vaccination and SARS-CoV-2 variants. Profiling relied on immunoSEQ multiplex PCR, and the TCRdb table lists in-frame clones only, not all of them. The data contain about 350,000 clones, around 89% of them singletons. Described treatment: roughly 19 received Ad26.COV2.S at low or high dose, single or two shots; about five received placebo; per-sample allocation not given. Repertoires come from day 63 after the first vaccine or placebo injection. The sequencing here drew on peripheral blood, taken in a trial of Ad26.COV2.S vaccine versus placebo. All receptors derive from a person aged 18-60 years who received the Ad26.COV2.S COVID-19 vaccine or a placebo.

This clone was seen just once. V is TRBV6-1 and J is TRBJ1-1, with a tentative D call TRBD1 (6 bases). Trimming pared 3 bases from V and 6 bases from J, leaving 14 bases between. The V gene's germline CDR1 is MNHNS and CDR2 SASEGT. The CDR3 consists of 14 residues. The CDR3 DNA follows: TGTGCCAGCAGTGATAACCAGGGGAAAGCTGAAGCTTTCTTT. It codes for CASSDNQGKAEAFF.

This clone was recorded only once. V and J are TRBV10-3 and TRBJ1-5; a possible D gene is TRBD1 (6 bases). V gave up 2 bases and J gave up 1 base, with 15 bases separating them. The CDR3 runs to 17 residues. Looked up from germline, CDR1 is ENHRY and CDR2 is SYGVKD. This CDR3 reads CAISEHNLGQSNQPQHF. The CDR3 region has the DNA TGTGCCATCAGTGAGCACAACCTCGGACAGAGCAATCAGCCCCAGCATTTT.

The V gene is TRBV5-6, the J gene TRBJ2-5, with TRBD1 identical over 10 bases. This CDR3 is 15 amino acids long. CDR1 and CDR2 (germline): SGHDT, YYEEEE. Losses at the gene ends were 4 bases for V and 5 bases for J; bases not matched to a gene: 8. The CDR3: CASSTDRGPRETQYF. As DNA, the CDR3 is TGTGCCAGCAGCACCGACAGGGGGCCGCGGGAGACCCAGTACTTC.

This chain joins TRBV7-9 and TRBJ1-1; D unresolved. CDR1 and CDR2 from the germline V gene are SEHNR and FQNEAQ (reference sequence). The CDR3 extends over 13 amino acids. V was pared by 2 bases and J by 4 bases, with 8 bases between. The CDR3 DNA sequence: TGTGCCAGCAGCTTAAACGATGGCACTGAAGCTTTCTTT. It is translated as CASSLNDGTEAFF.

The V gene is TRBV7-8, the J gene TRBJ1-1; D not certain. Germline V lookup: CDR1 SGHVS, CDR2 FQNEAQ. This CDR3 has 14 residues. The V gene lost 0 bases and the J gene lost 6 bases, with 11 bases spanning the gap. The CDR3 loop is CASSLAVGVAEAFF. For the CDR3, the DNA is TGTGCCAGCAGCTTAGCGGTGGGAGTCGCTGAAGCTTTCTTT.

The V gene is TRBV2, the J gene TRBJ2-7; 9 bases map to TRBD2. Germline CDR1 is SNHLY and CDR2 is FYNNEI. V dropped 1 base and J dropped 3; count of bases not matched to a gene: 10. The CDR3 length is 17 residues. The CDR3 loop is CASSEVALFSGSYEQYF. The CDR3 nucleotides read TGTGCCAGCAGTGAAGTGGCGCTGTTTAGCGGGAGCTACGAGCAGTACTTC.

This clone was seen only a few times. The genes are TRBV6-6 and TRBJ2-7; 8 bases fit TRBD2. Germline loops: CDR1 MNHNY, CDR2 SVGAGI (reference sequence). The CDR3 has 14 amino acids. V shed 5 bases, J shed 2 bases, and the junction held 5 bases outside the gene matches. CDR3 DNA: TGTGCCAGCAGTGCCGGGACTAGGGCCTACGAGCAGTACTTC. Protein product: CASSAGTRAYEQYF.

The V gene is TRBV24-1, the J gene TRBJ2-1; D is undetermined. The germline V gene encodes CDR1 KGHDR and CDR2 SFDVKD. Trimming left V 2 bases short and J 10 bases short, with 5 bases between. The CDR3 totals 11 residues. The CDR3 region has the DNA TGTGCCACCAGTGATTCTAGAGAGCAGTTCTTC. Translating gives CATSDSREQFF.